Below, 14 T cell receptor beta chains from the same sample are listed, as sequenced in a study of CD8+CD57+ T cells in acquired aplastic anemia. The use of genomic DNA as template underpinned the TCR beta VDJ and CDR3 profiling. TCRdb processed the reads anew with MiXCR; each CDR3 protein has one entry. This table holds about 190,000 distinct CDR3 sequences, 64% found once. Sequences were obtained from sorted CD4+, CD8+, or CD8+CD57+ T cells (not recorded which) from PBMCs. The receptor set was obtained from a human donor with severe aplastic anemia or a healthy control (not recorded which).

This clonotype was detected a few times. The chain employs TRBV29-1 and TRBJ2-7; 10 bases are a match to TRBD2. The CDR3 loop spans 16 amino acids. Germline trimming cut 0 bases from V and 0 bases from J; bases unmatched to any gene: 5. Germline V gene data show CDR1 as SQVTM and CDR2 as ANQGSEA. The CDR3 loop is CSVEEPTSGASYEQYF. CDR3 in DNA: TGCAGCGTTGAAGAGCCTACTAGCGGGGCCTCCTACGAGCAGTACTTC.

This clonotype was counted many times. The J gene is TRBJ2-3, the V gene TRBV12-3 or TRBV12-4; a weak D match, TRBD2 (5 bases). V lost 5 bases to trimming and J lost 0 bases, with 9 bases between them. The CDR3 sequence is 14 residues long. The CDR3 DNA is TGTGCCAGCAGTAGTGAGCGGAGCACAGATACGCAGTATTTT. Its protein product is CASSSERSTDTQYF.

As to this clonotype: At one of its ends the junction is not consistent with the germline gene, which may arise from a read error. The V gene is TRBV7-9, the J gene TRBJ1-1; TRBD1 matches at 9 bases. The CDR3 loop spans 17 amino acids. Germline V gene sequence: CDR1 SEHNR, CDR2 FQNEAQ (reference sequence). CDR3 in amino acids: CASSHGQGYRSNTEAFF. CDR3 nucleotide sequence: TGCGCCAGCAGCCACGGACAGGGGTATCGCTCGAACACTGAAGCTTTCTTT.

The gene calls are TRBV2 and TRBJ2-3; D possibly uses TRBD1 or TRBD2 (5 bases each). CDR1 and CDR2 from the germline V gene are SNHLY and FYNNEI. This CDR3 has 14 amino acids. V was cut by 2 bases and J by 8 bases, with 14 bases left in between. The CDR3 coding sequence is TGTGCCAGCAGTGAATCCCCCCGTGGGACTACGCAGTATTTT. Its protein product is CASSESPRGTTQYF.

The rearrangement joins TRBV19 to TRBJ2-7, with 7 positions matching TRBD1. Germline CDR1 reads LNHDA; CDR2 reads SQIVND (reference sequence). This CDR3 is 14 amino acids long. With 3 bases clipped from V and 3 bases from J, the junction kept 5 bases outside the gene matches. The CDR3 loop is CASSIAWDSYEQYF. CDR3 bases: TGTGCCAGTAGTATCGCCTGGGACAGCTACGAGCAGTACTTC.

This clonotype was seen a few times. At one end, the junction sequence differs from germline, possibly due to a read error. The gene calls are TRBV7-2 and TRBJ2-5; D is possibly TRBD1 or TRBD2 (5 bases each). The CDR3 length is 16 residues. Germline values: CDR1 SGHTA, CDR2 FQGNSA. In nucleotides, the CDR3 is TGTGCCACCAGCAGAGCACCAGCAGTTGCTGGGGGGACCCAGTACTTC. As protein: CATSRAPAVAGGTQYF.

The rearrangement links TRBV2 to TRBJ2-7, with 10 bases matching TRBD2. The J segment lost 2 bases and the V segment lost 5 bases, leaving 9 bases of the junction unmatched. Germline V gene data show CDR1 as SNHLY and CDR2 as FYNNEI. The CDR3 totals 16 residues. CDR3 nucleotide sequence: TGTGCCAGCAGTCCAGATAGCGGGGGGCTCCCCTACGAGCAGTACTTC. The encoded protein is CASSPDSGGLPYEQYF.

This clonotype was counted between two and nine times. The chain carries TRBV7-8 and TRBJ1-5, with D possibly matching TRBD1 (6 bases). Germline CDR1 is SGHVS and CDR2 is FQNEAQ. There are 15 residues in the CDR3. V was shortened by 3 bases and J by 2 bases, with 11 bases between the two germline ends. The CDR3 region is CASSFLGGGNQPQHF. The CDR3 nucleotides are TGTGCCAGCAGCTTCCTCGGGGGCGGCAATCAGCCCCAGCATTTT.

V gene TRBV7-6 combines with J gene TRBJ2-3; D perhaps matches TRBD1 (6 bases). Germline V gives CDR1 SGHVS, CDR2 FNYEAQ. V gave up 3 bases and J gave up 3 bases, with 13 bases separating them. The CDR3 loop spans 15 amino acids. The CDR3 nucleotides are TGTGCCAGCAGCTTGCTTGACAGGCTAACAGATACGCAGTATTTT. It specifies CASSLLDRLTDTQYF.

The CDR3 DNA reads TGTGCCAGCAGCCTAGGCCGGGACTCCTACGAGCAGTACTTC. Protein: CASSLGRDSYEQYF. The rearrangement joins TRBV7-9 to TRBJ2-7, with a possible D match to TRBD2 (5 bases). Trimming pared 5 bases from V and 0 bases from J, leaving 11 bases between. The CDR3 is made up of 14 amino acids. Germline CDR1 is SEHNR and CDR2 is FQNEAQ (reference sequence).

This clonotype came up a few times. The genes are TRBV10-2 and TRBJ1-6; D unclear. The CDR3 extends over 15 amino acids. V lost 0 bases and J 10 bases, leaving 13 bases between the germline ends. Germline V gene lookup returns CDR1 WSHSY and CDR2 SAAADI. The CDR3 loop is CASSESRRSGSPLHF. The CDR3 DNA reads TGCGCCAGCAGTGAGTCGCGGCGGTCTGGGTCACCCCTCCACTTT.

The V gene is TRBV25-1, the J gene TRBJ2-7, with D possibly being TRBD2 (6 bases). V was pared by 7 bases and J by 3 bases, with 16 bases between. The CDR3 sequence is 14 residues long. Germline V lookup: CDR1 MGHDK, CDR2 SYGVNS. CDR3 region: CASNGAFSGYEQYF. CDR3 nucleotide sequence: TGTGCCAGCAACGGAGCTTTTAGCGGCTACGAGCAGTACTTC.

The rearrangement links TRBV2 to TRBJ2-5; D may be TRBD2 (6 bases). Germline V gene sequence: CDR1 SNHLY, CDR2 FYNNEI. With 6 bases removed from V and 0 bases from J, the gap between germline ends came to 11 bases. The CDR3 extends over 14 amino acids. The chain's CDR3 is CASRPGLNQETQYF. The CDR3 DNA is TGTGCCAGCAGACCAGGACTAAACCAAGAGACCCAGTACTTC. Supplemented by reference TRBV2 and TRBJ2-5, the full variable domain reads EPEVTQTPSHQVTQMGQEVILRCVPISNHLYFYWYRQILGQKVEFLVSFYNNEISEKSEIFDDQFSVERPDGSNFTLKIRSTKLEDSAMYFCASRPGLNQETQYFGPGTRLLVL.

Notes on this clonotype: The junction differs from germline at one of its ends, possibly a read error. The J gene is TRBJ2-3, the V gene TRBV5-5; maybe TRBD1 (7 bases). The CDR3 is 15 residues long. The germline V gene encodes CDR1 SGHKS and CDR2 YYEKEE (reference sequence). CDR3 in amino acids: CASRRGQLNTDTQYF. In nucleotides, the CDR3 is TGCGCCAGCAGGAGGGGACAGTTGAACACAGATACGCAGTATTTT.